The source of this T cell receptor (beta chain) is a study of blood T cell repertoires in COVID-19. At the level of the study: Sample material is recorded as cDNA or gDNA derived from T cells, B-cell-depleted T cells, or PBMCs.

Original analysis: Reference gene primers were amplified, and this amplification served to estimate nucleated cell counts. The repertoire was sequenced with immunoSEQ multiplex PCR; TCRdb's copy has only in-frame clones and lacks some. From that table come the V and J calls and clone size; the DNA was used to work out D and trimming. The data hold 200,000 to 250,000 clones, with around 80% observed a single time. A word on this clone: Other DNA variants within this sample encode the same CDR3.

CDR1 is LNHDA and CDR2 is SQIVND in the germline V gene (reference sequence). V shed 3 bases and J 8 bases; nucleotides not matched to a gene: 3. This CDR3 spans 13 amino acids. V usage is TRBV19 and J usage is TRBJ2-1; 8 nucleotides agree with TRBD2. The material sequenced was peripheral blood. This TCR derives from a woman aged 80 or over with active or convalescent COVID-19. The CDR3 DNA sequence: TGTGCCAGTAGTATCTTCGGGAGGGATGAGCAGTTCTTC. Its translation: CASSIFGRDEQFF.